A selection of T cell receptor beta chains follows, all from one sample in a study of Ad26.COV2.S vaccination and SARS-CoV-2 variants. The data were produced by immunoSEQ multiplex PCR, yet TCRdb's version contains in-frame clones alone and is incomplete. The table includes 450,000 to 550,000 clones, approximately 90% detected once. The sample here was peripheral blood, taken in a trial of Ad26.COV2.S vaccine versus placebo. These TCRs come from a person aged 18-65 years who received the Ad26.COV2.S COVID-19 vaccine or a placebo. CDR3s leave out the opening cysteine and the closing phenylalanine or tryptophan.

v_call: TRBV5-4; cdr3_aa: ASSLVGGHGYT
v_call: TRBV20-1; cdr3_aa: SASTATRPNQPQH
v_call: TRBV20-1; cdr3_aa: SARRLEAF
v_call: TRBV28; cdr3_aa: ASRPGGAPTYGYT
v_call: TRBV5-6; cdr3_aa: ASSRDLTYEQY
v_call: TRBV29-1; cdr3_aa: SDFDSPLH
v_call: TRBV7-6; cdr3_aa: ASSLDAGDYSNQPQH
v_call: TRBV5-4; cdr3_aa: ASSSEPGQSRSGELF
v_call: TRBV28; cdr3_aa: ASNRASGYT
v_call: TRBV5-8; cdr3_aa: ASSLGWGRFINYGYT
v_call: TRBV6-1; cdr3_aa: ASSEIVGAGEKLF
v_call: TRBV7-8; cdr3_aa: ASSLPVAGSYNEQF
v_call: TRBV28; cdr3_aa: ASSPPGLAYEQY
v_call: TRBV7-9; cdr3_aa: ASSAANGVDTQY
v_call: TRBV28; cdr3_aa: ASNPGRPSNEQF
v_call: TRBV28; cdr3_aa: ASIPQGKNTEAF
v_call: TRBV5-4; cdr3_aa: ASSLGGNQETQY
v_call: TRBV15; cdr3_aa: ATSRGGGQPQH
v_call: TRBV7-9; cdr3_aa: ASSLLDTEAF
v_call: TRBV11-1; cdr3_aa: ASSLAPLETQY
v_call: TRBV13; cdr3_aa: ASSLRAGGHYEQY
v_call: TRBV2; cdr3_aa: ASSGTGSSYEQY
v_call: TRBV30; cdr3_aa: AWLGQGSGELF
v_call: TRBV7-6; cdr3_aa: ASSSLLAAAHEQF
v_call: TRBV28; cdr3_aa: ASSLGSGLAGGYEQY
v_call: TRBV7-8; cdr3_aa: ASSLVGDDQPQH
v_call: TRBV4-1; cdr3_aa: ASSQDDSKETQY
v_call: TRBV5-1; cdr3_aa: ASSLASYETQY
v_call: TRBV4-2; cdr3_aa: ASSQDIRRGLPTNYGYT
v_call: TRBV9; cdr3_aa: ASSVGDRDLIQY
v_call: TRBV7-2; cdr3_aa: ASRPSYPDTIY
v_call: TRBV2; cdr3_aa: ASSVEGIGNTIY
v_call: TRBV28; cdr3_aa: ASSPYPGTGGYNEQF
v_call: TRBV3-1/TRBV3-2; cdr3_aa: ASSQDCGEETQY
v_call: TRBV19; cdr3_aa: ASSIQHLAYNEQF
v_call: TRBV2; cdr3_aa: ASSEVWSPEKLF
v_call: TRBV7-9; cdr3_aa: ASSPGHPNYGYT
v_call: TRBV11-3; cdr3_aa: ASSSGGNTEAF
v_call: TRBV29-1; cdr3_aa: SVAATSSYNEQF
v_call: TRBV7-2; cdr3_aa: ASSLSPTQETQY
v_call: TRBV9; cdr3_aa: ASSDQSGVGEQY
v_call: TRBV7-9; cdr3_aa: ASSYPQDGAYGYT
v_call: TRBV5-4; cdr3_aa: ASSLVGNTQY